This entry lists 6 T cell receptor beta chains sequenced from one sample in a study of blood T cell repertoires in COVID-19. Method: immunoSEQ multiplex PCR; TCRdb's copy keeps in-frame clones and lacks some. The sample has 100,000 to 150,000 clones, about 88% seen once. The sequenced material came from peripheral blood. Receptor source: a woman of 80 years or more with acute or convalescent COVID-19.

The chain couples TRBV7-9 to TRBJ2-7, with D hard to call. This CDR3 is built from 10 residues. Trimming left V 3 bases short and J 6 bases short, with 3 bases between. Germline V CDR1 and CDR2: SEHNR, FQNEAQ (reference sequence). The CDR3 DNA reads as TGTGCCAGCAGCTTGAGCGAGCAGTACTTC. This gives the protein CASSLSEQYF. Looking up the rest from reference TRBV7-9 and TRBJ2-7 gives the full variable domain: DTGVSQNPRHKITKRGQNVTFRCDPISEHNRLYWYRQTLGQGPEFLTYFQNEAQLEKSRLLSDRFSAERPKGSFSTLEIQRTEQGDSAMYLCASSLSEQYFGPGTRLTVT.

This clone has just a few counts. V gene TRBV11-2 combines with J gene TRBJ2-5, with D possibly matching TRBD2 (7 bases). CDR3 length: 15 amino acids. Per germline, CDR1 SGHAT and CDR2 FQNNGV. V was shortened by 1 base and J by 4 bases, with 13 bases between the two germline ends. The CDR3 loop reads CASSLAGGPGETQYF. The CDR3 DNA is TGTGCCAGCAGCTTAGCCGGGGGGCCCGGAGAGACCCAGTACTTC. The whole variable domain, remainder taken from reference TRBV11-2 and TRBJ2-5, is EAGVAQSPRYKIIEKRQSVAFWCNPISGHATLYWYQQILGQGPKLLIQFQNNGVVDDSQLPKDRFSAERLKGVDSTLKIQPAKLEDSAVYLCASSLAGGPGETQYFGPGTRLLVL.

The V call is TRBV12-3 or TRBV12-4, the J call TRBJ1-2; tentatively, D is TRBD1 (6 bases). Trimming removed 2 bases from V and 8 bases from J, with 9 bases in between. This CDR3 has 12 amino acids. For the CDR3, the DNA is TGTGCCAGCAGTTTACAGGGGACCGGCTACACCTTC. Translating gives CASSLQGTGYTF.

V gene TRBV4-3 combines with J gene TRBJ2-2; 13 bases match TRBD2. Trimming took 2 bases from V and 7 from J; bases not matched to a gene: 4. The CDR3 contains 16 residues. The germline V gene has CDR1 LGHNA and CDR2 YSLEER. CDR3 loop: CASSQTSGGAVGELFF. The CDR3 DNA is TGCGCCAGCAGCCAAACTAGCGGGGGGGCGGTCGGGGAGCTGTTTTTT.

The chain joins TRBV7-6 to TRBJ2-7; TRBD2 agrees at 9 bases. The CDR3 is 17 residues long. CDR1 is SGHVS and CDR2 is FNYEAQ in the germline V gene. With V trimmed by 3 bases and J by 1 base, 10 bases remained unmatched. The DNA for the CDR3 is TGTGCCAGCAGCTTGGGAGGTAGCGGGGGACCGTCCTACGAGCAGTACTTC. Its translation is CASSLGGSGGPSYEQYF.

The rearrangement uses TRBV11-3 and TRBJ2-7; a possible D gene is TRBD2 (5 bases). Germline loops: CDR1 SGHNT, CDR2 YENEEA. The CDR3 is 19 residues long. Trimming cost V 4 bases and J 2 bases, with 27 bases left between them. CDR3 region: CASSCMRAAYSTDPYEQYF. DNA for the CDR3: TGTGCCAGCAGCTGCATGAGGGCGGCCTACTCCACCGACCCCTACGAGCAGTACTTC. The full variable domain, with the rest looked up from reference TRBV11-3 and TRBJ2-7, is EAGVVQSPRYKIIEKKQPVAFWCNPISGHNTLYWYLQNLGQGPELLIRYENEEAVDDSQLPKDRFSAERLKGVDSTLKIQPAELGDSAVYLCASSCMRAAYSTDPYEQYFGPGTRLTVT.